The T cell receptor beta chain under discussion was sequenced for a study of T cell changes during pregnancy in multiple sclerosis. TCRdb's table, derived via immunoSEQ multiplex PCR, lists solely in-frame clones and lacks some. The sample has tens of thousands of clones, 70% to 90% seen once. Trimming took 1 base from V and 6 from J; bases not matched to a gene: 4. The germline CDR1 and CDR2 sequences are SGDLS and YYNGEE. CDR3 length: 15 amino acids. This clonotype was obtained from a female donor with multiple sclerosis, enrolled in a pregnancy study. This specimen consisted of CD4+ T cells from peripheral blood mononuclear cells, obtained in the first trimester of pregnancy. V and J are TRBV9 and TRBJ1-2, with 12 bases identical to TRBD1. The CDR3 spells CASSVTGQGADGYTF. CDR3 coding DNA: TGTGCCAGCAGCGTAACGGGACAGGGGGCTGATGGCTACACCTTC.